Included here is one TCR beta chain sequence, with context. The antigen is not known. CDR1 SGHAT and CDR2 FQNNGV come from the germline V gene. V lost 7 bases, J lost 0 bases, and 12 bases lay in between. The CDR3 sequence is 14 residues long. The data are from a study of cytomegalovirus exposure and HLA in healthy donors. On the study more broadly: The Caucasian-associated ancestry cluster held roughly 80% of 350 to 450 genotyped donors. Study-wide results and limits: The availability of immune exposure information extended only to CMV serostatus. Presence/absence analyses rested on an assumption that sequencing depth was roughly uniform across donors. Reported results showed that the classifier diagnosed cytomegalovirus status with high specificity and sensitivity.

PCR primers comprised 60 Vbeta and 13 Jbeta primers. Clones were read by immunoSEQ multiplex PCR, and TCRdb kept only the in-frame ones, dropping some. This sample's clone table lists more than 95,000 clones. Sequenced: PBMCs. This chain links TRBV11-2 with TRBJ1-2; no firm D call. The receptor was derived from a man aged 40-55 years in good health and CMV-seronegative. The DNA of the CDR3 is TGTGCCAGCACCCGAGGCAGCGCTAACTATGGCTACACCTTC. Encoded protein: CASTRGSANYGYTF.